This is a list of T cell receptor beta chains from one sample in a study of control samples from healthy donors and cancer patients. Profiling relied on immunoSEQ multiplex PCR, and the TCRdb table lists in-frame clones only, not all of them. Among some 200,000 clones, approximately 95% were seen once, and the ten largest hold around 1.6%. The sequencing sample was made of blood. These receptors were taken from a man aged 18-30 years in good health. CDR3s include the opening cysteine and the closing phenylalanine or tryptophan. D genes are given only for firm matches. Rows may omit the clone size; those that give it use once, few, many or a size class.

d_gene,j_gene,abundance,v_gene,CDR3nt,CDR3aa
-,TRBJ2-2,-,TRBV7-6,TGTGCCAGCAGCTCCTCGCAGGGCGGTAACACCGGGGAGCTGTTTTTT,CASSSSQGGNTGELFF
TRBD1,TRBJ2-7,-,TRBV10-3,TGTGCCATCAGCCGGGACAGGGGGTCCTACGAGCAGTACTTC,CAISRDRGSYEQYF
-,TRBJ2-2,-,TRBV5-1,TGCGCCAGCAGCTTGGATTGGCGGGGTGGCACCGGGGAGCTGTTTTTT,CASSLDWRGGTGELFF
-,TRBJ1-2,-,TRBV18,TGTGCCAGCTCACCGGGGGAGATGGGCTACACCTTC,CASSPGEMGYTF
TRBD1,TRBJ1-1,-,TRBV19,TGTGCCAGTAGTACAGTCCCGGGACAGGGCGGGGGCACTGAAGCTTTCTTT,CASSTVPGQGGGTEAFF
TRBD1,TRBJ1-3,once,TRBV19,TGTGCCAGTAAGTTTTCGGGACAGGCTCTACTTTCAGGAAACACCATATATTTT,CASKFSGQALLSGNTIYF
-,TRBJ2-5,once,TRBV5-1,TGCGCCAGCAGCTTGAATAGGGCCTACCAAGAGACCCAGTACTTC,CASSLNRAYQETQYF
-,TRBJ1-5,-,TRBV2,TGTGCCAGCAGTGTTCGGGGCTATCAGCCCCAGCATTTT,CASSVRGYQPQHF
TRBD2,TRBJ2-7,-,TRBV7-8,TGTGCCAGCAGCTTAGGGGGCCCAACTAGCGGGGGGCCCAACTCCTACGAGCAGTACTTC,CASSLGGPTSGGPNSYEQYF
-,TRBJ2-3,-,TRBV18,TGTGCCAGCTCACCACAGTCCATCCGGGGTTCTAGCACAGATACGCAGTATTTT,CASSPQSIRGSSTDTQYF
-,TRBJ2-2,-,TRBV5-1,TGCGCCACCGTACCGAGTCCAAACACCGGGGAGCTGTTTTTT,CATVPSPNTGELFF
-,TRBJ1-4,-,TRBV27,TGTGCCAGCGCCGTTCGGCCAGCCTCGAATGAAAAACTGTTTTTT,CASAVRPASNEKLFF
-,TRBJ2-1,-,TRBV2,TGTGCCAGCAGTGATTCGGGGCTCTCCTACAATGAGCAGTTCTTC,CASSDSGLSYNEQFF
-,TRBJ2-7,-,TRBV5-1,TGCGCCAGCAGCCGGGGGACAGCGACGTCCTACGAGCAGTACTTC,CASSRGTATSYEQYF
TRBD2,TRBJ2-3,-,TRBV5-4,TGTGCCAGCCGCGCTAGCGGGGGGCGTAGCACAGATACGCAGTATTTT,CASRASGGRSTDTQYF
TRBD1,TRBJ1-2,-,TRBV6-5,TGTGCCGGCCGGACAGGGGTCTATGGCTACACCTTC,CAGRTGVYGYTF
TRBD2,TRBJ2-3,-,TRBV6-2/TRBV6-3,TGTGCCAGCAGTTTCCAACTAGCGGGCGTTGGGCCAGATACGCAGTATTTT,CASSFQLAGVGPDTQYF
-,TRBJ2-7,few,TRBV13,TGTGCCAGCAGCTTAGCAGGGTCCAACTACGAGCAGTACTTC,CASSLAGSNYEQYF
-,TRBJ2-1,-,TRBV7-2,TGTGCCAGCGGCAAGAGGTCCGGGAATGAGCAGTTCTTC,CASGKRSGNEQFF
-,TRBJ1-1,few,TRBV7-9,TGTGCCAGCAGCCCCTGGACAGCGAACACTGAAGCTTTCTTT,CASSPWTANTEAFF
TRBD1,TRBJ1-1,-,TRBV2,TGTGCCAGCAGTGAGGATGGCAGGGGGCGAGGTACTGAAGCTTTCTTT,CASSEDGRGRGTEAFF
-,TRBJ1-1,-,TRBV3-1/TRBV3-2,TGTGCCAGCAGCCAAAAGACCTTGGGGAACACTGAAGCTTTCTTT,CASSQKTLGNTEAFF
-,TRBJ2-2,-,TRBV28,TGTGCCAGCAACCATCAGAACACCGGGGAGCTGTTTTTT,CASNHQNTGELFF
-,TRBJ1-2,-,TRBV20-1,TGCAGTGCCAGTCGGCAGGGCCAAGGCTATGGCTACACCTTC,CSASRQGQGYGYTF
-,TRBJ1-2,-,TRBV12-3/TRBV12-4,TGTGCCAGCAGTTTCGAAAGGGACTATGGCTACACCTTC,CASSFERDYGYTF
-,TRBJ2-1,-,TRBV25-1,TGTGCCAGCAGTGGCCGGACAGAAGGTGAGCAGTTCTTC,CASSGRTEGEQFF
TRBD2,TRBJ2-7,-,TRBV9,TGTGCCAGCAGCGCCAGCGGGGGACCCTACGAGCAGTACTTC,CASSASGGPYEQYF
TRBD1,TRBJ1-3,-,TRBV4-1,TGCGCCAGCAGCCAAGATTCGACAGGGCTCGGCTCTGGAAACACCATATATTTT,CASSQDSTGLGSGNTIYF
-,TRBJ2-7,-,TRBV6-4,TGTGCCAGCAGCCTTGGTCCTTCTTACGAGCAGTACTTC,CASSLGPSYEQYF
TRBD1,TRBJ1-5,few,TRBV28,TGTGCCAGCAGTTCGAGGGGGCTTCAGCCCCAGCATTTT,CASSSRGLQPQHF
-,TRBJ2-3,-,TRBV18,TGTGCCAGCTCACCCACGGGGGTAGCGGGGCCAGGGGGTACGCAGTATTTT,CASSPTGVAGPGGTQYF
TRBD2,TRBJ2-7,-,TRBV5-1,TGCGCCAGCAGCTTGGGACTAGCGGGGATATCCTACGAGCAGTACTTC,CASSLGLAGISYEQYF
TRBD1,TRBJ1-5,-,TRBV19,TGTGCCAGTAGCCTCGACAGGGATGTCTCGCAGCCCCAGCATTTT,CASSLDRDVSQPQHF
TRBD1,TRBJ1-5,-,TRBV6-5,TGTGCCAGCAGTTACACCCGGGACAGTGGTCAGCCCCAGCATTTT,CASSYTRDSGQPQHF
-,TRBJ1-6,-,TRBV19,TGTGCCAGTAGTATTGGGTCGGTTTCACCCCTCCACTTT,CASSIGSVSPLHF
-,TRBJ1-3,-,TRBV10-3,TGTGCCATCAGTGGGACCGACTCTGGAAACACCATATATTTT,CAISGTDSGNTIYF
-,TRBJ2-5,-,TRBV5-1,TGCGCCAGCAGCAATCCCATGGGAAGGGAGACCCAGTACTTC,CASSNPMGRETQYF
-,TRBJ2-7,-,TRBV5-1,TGCGCCAGCAGCTCCGGGGTGAGCTCCTACGAGCAGTACTTC,CASSSGVSSYEQYF
-,TRBJ1-1,-,TRBV6-6,TGTGCCAGCAGGGACGCCGGGCCGACGAGGGAAGCTTTCTTT,CASRDAGPTREAFF